The sequence of this T cell receptor (beta chain) was determined in a study of human T cells and chemical hapten exposure. The junction had 7 bases not matched to a gene; V was cut back by 5 bases and J by 6 bases. Germline V CDR1 and CDR2: MNHNS, SASEGT. The CDR3 runs to 15 residues. TCRdb re-derived calls from the RACE reads in MiXCR, one entry per CDR3 protein. The repertoire includes under 200,000 distinct CDR3 sequences, under 35% of them detected once, and about 2.8% sits in the top ten. This clonotype was seen a handful of times. Documented time point: pre-sensitization, week 0. Stated treatment: therapeutic diphenylcyclopropenone sensitization with weekly scalp DPC. Sample donors consisted of patients with alopecia, aged 18 to 70 years, who were suitable for DPC.

This sequence was found in a woman in her 30s with alopecia areata. Some clones in this sample may be carry-over from other donors' samples. The chain employs TRBV6-1 and TRBJ2-2, with 9 bases identical to TRBD1. The sequences come from whole blood, collected in connection with sensitization to the hapten diphenylcyclopropenone (DPC). CDR3 sequence (DNA): TGTGCCAGCAGTTATGACAGGGGGAGGGCCGGGGAGCTGTTTTTT. Its translation: CASSYDRGRAGELFF.